What follows are 18 T cell receptor beta chains derived from one specimen sequenced in a study of T-cell reconstitution after alpha-beta-depleted transplantation in children (dated by TCRdb to the mid-2010s). Interpreted using the paper, the treatment or condition label stands for: allogeneic hematopoietic cell transplantation with graft depleted of TCRalphabeta T cells and CD19 B cells. Receptor libraries were prepared by PCR. Data came from an Illumina HiSeq 2500. To normalize quantification of the TCRbeta repertoire, the TCR libraries were built with molecular barcoding that relied on unique molecular identifiers. TCRdb ran its own pipeline on the public reads, namely fastp trimming at Q25 and MiXCR clone calling, and kept in-frame beta chains. A single entry per CDR3 protein holds the most common genes and DNA from its merged rows. A total of about 980,000 distinct CDR3 sequences appear in this sample, roughly 31% of them only once. Of the sample, over 25% is held by the ten largest clones.

This specimen was PBMCs, mostly from graft donor cells, taken 360 days after TCRalphabeta/CD19-depleted stem cell transplant. Every receptor here comes from a boy under two years old who had a stem cell transplant for SCID, so the T cells may come from the graft donor.

The rearrangement joins TRBV12-3 or TRBV12-4 to TRBJ1-1; D is ambiguous. The V end lost 3 bases, the J end lost 8 bases, and 13 bases lay between the germline ends. This CDR3 comprises 13 residues. The CDR3 loop is CASSFPVTREAFF. As DNA, the CDR3 is TGTGCCAGCAGTTTCCCGGTAACTCGGGAAGCTTTCTTT.

The V and J genes are TRBV6-2 or TRBV6-3 and TRBJ2-3, with TRBD2 matching over 13 bases. CDR3 length equals 16 residues. Germline V CDR1 and CDR2: MNHEY, SVGEGT. V shed 6 bases and J 4 bases; nucleotides not matched to a gene: 7. The DNA for the CDR3 is TGTGCCAGCAGACTACTAGCGGGGGGGCCCCCAGATACGCAGTATTTT. Residues: CASRLLAGGPPDTQYF.

This clonotype was recorded a few times. The V gene is TRBV10-2, the J gene TRBJ1-6, with TRBD1 as a possible D gene (5 bases). Germline V gives CDR1 WSHSY, CDR2 SAAADI. With 8 bases removed from V and 4 bases from J, the gap between germline ends came to 12 bases. The CDR3 runs to 14 residues. CDR3 sequence reads: CASLPRQYNSPLHF. CDR3 nucleotides: TGCGCCAGCCTCCCCAGACAGTATAATTCACCCCTCCACTTT.

The DNA for the CDR3 is TGCAGTGCTAGAGATGCTACAGGGGGCAAAGATACGCAGTATTTT. The encoded protein is CSARDATGGKDTQYF. The chain joins TRBV20-1 to TRBJ2-3; 9 bases match TRBD1. The germline gives CDR1 DFQATT, CDR2 SNEGSKA (reference sequence). This CDR3 has 15 residues. With V trimmed by 0 bases and J by 5 bases, 6 bases remained unmatched.

The V call is TRBV5-1, the J call TRBJ2-1; D call uncertain. Looked up from germline, CDR1 is SGHRS and CDR2 is YFSETQ. The CDR3 covers 16 residues. The ends were cut back, 0 bases at V and 3 bases at J, with 13 bases in the middle. The CDR3 region is CASSLGPGSGYNEQFF. CDR3 nucleotide sequence: TGCGCCAGCAGCTTGGGACCCGGGTCGGGCTACAATGAGCAGTTCTTC. Full variable domain (missing parts from reference TRBV5-1 and TRBJ2-1): KAGVTQTPRYLIKTRGQQVTLSCSPISGHRSVSWYQQTPGQGLQFLFEYFSETQRNKGNFPGRFSGRQFSNSRSEMNVSTLELGDSALYLCASSLGPGSGYNEQFFGPGTRLTVL.

This clonotype turned up a few times. This chain joins TRBV15 and TRBJ2-7; weak D call: TRBD1 (5 bases). The V end was cut by 1 base, the J end by 0 bases, with 10 bases between. The CDR3 totals 15 residues. Germline V gives CDR1 LNHNV, CDR2 YYDKDF (reference sequence). The CDR3 protein is CATSRVRGFSYEQYF. CDR3 nucleotides: TGTGCCACCAGCAGAGTTAGGGGATTCTCCTACGAGCAGTACTTC.

The gene calls are TRBV20-1 and TRBJ1-5, with 7 bases aligning to TRBD1. There are 14 residues in the CDR3. Germline trimming cut 6 bases from V and 6 bases from J; bases unmatched to any gene: 11. Germline V CDR1 and CDR2: DFQATT, SNEGSKA (reference sequence). CDR3 nucleotides: TGCAGTGCAACCGGACAGGACGGGACTCAGCCCCAGCATTTT. This gives the protein CSATGQDGTQPQHF.

This clonotype was recorded a few times. CDR3 sequence: CASRRAGAEETQYF. CDR3 coding DNA: TGTGCCAGCAGGAGAGCGGGGGCCGAAGAGACCCAGTACTTC. The chain uses TRBV5-6 and TRBJ2-5; 8 bases are shared with TRBD2. Trimming took 5 bases from V and 3 from J; bases not matched to a gene: 6. Germline V gene lookup returns CDR1 SGHDT and CDR2 YYEEEE. The CDR3 contains 14 residues.

In its sample, this clonotype was seen many times. The chain links TRBV12-3 or TRBV12-4 to TRBJ2-2; D is undetermined. The CDR3 is made up of 13 amino acids. V lost 7 bases and J lost 1, with 7 bases in between. The CDR3 loop reads CASTPWNTGELFF. CDR3 sequence (DNA): TGTGCCAGCACCCCCTGGAACACCGGGGAGCTGTTTTTT.

This clonotype came up a few times. This chain connects TRBV7-2 to TRBJ2-7; 12 nucleotides align to TRBD2. This CDR3 contains 17 residues. Germline CDR1 and CDR2: SGHTA and FQGNSA. With V trimmed by 5 bases and J by 4 bases, 12 bases remained unmatched. CDR3 in DNA: TGTGCCAGCAGCGCGACTAGCGGGGGACATAGATCGTACGAGCAGTACTTC. The encoded protein is CASSATSGGHRSYEQYF. Full variable domain (remainder filled in from reference TRBV7-2 and TRBJ2-7): GAGVSQSPSNKVTEKGKDVELRCDPISGHTALYWYRQSLGQGLEFLIYFQGNSAPDKSGLPSDRFSAERTGGSVSTLTIQRTQQEDSAVYLCASSATSGGHRSYEQYFGPGTRLTVT.

V is TRBV12-3 or TRBV12-4 and J is TRBJ2-7; TRBD2 aligns across 7 bases. The CDR3 length is 14 residues. Trimming at V came to 5 bases and at J to 4 bases, leaving 8 bases not matched to a gene. The DNA of the CDR3 is TGTGCCAGCAGTCCCGTAGCGGGTCCTTACGAGCAGTACTTC. The encoded protein is CASSPVAGPYEQYF.

The rearrangement uses TRBV12-3 or TRBV12-4 and TRBJ2-5; D remains unclear. The CDR3 runs 13 residues. The ends were cut back, 2 bases at V and 3 bases at J, with 7 bases in the middle. CDR3 DNA: TGTGCCAGCAGTTTATGGCGAGAAGAGACCCAGTACTTC. This sequence encodes CASSLWREETQYF.

The rearrangement joins TRBV12-3 or TRBV12-4 to TRBJ1-2, with TRBD1 matching 10 bases. This CDR3 region has 14 residues. V lost 6 bases and J lost 6; bases outside the gene matches: 7. CDR3 sequence: CASSPGDRGNGYTF. CDR3 sequence (DNA): TGTGCCAGCAGCCCTGGGGACAGGGGAAATGGCTACACCTTC.

The CDR3 DNA reads as TGTGCCTGGAGTCGCGGACAGGGCAACGAGCAGTACTTC. Protein product: CAWSRGQGNEQYF. V and J are TRBV30 and TRBJ2-7; 8 bases line up with TRBD1. V shed 2 bases, J shed 5 bases, and the junction held 5 bases outside the gene matches. The CDR3 contains 13 residues. Germline V gives CDR1 GTSNPN, CDR2 SVGIG (reference sequence).

This clonotype was counted only a few times. The V and J genes are TRBV5-6 and TRBJ2-2; 7 bases match TRBD1. The CDR3 spans 15 residues. The ends lost 0 bases at V and 5 bases at J; junction bases unmatched: 4. Per the germline V gene, CDR1 is SGHDT and CDR2 is YYEEEE. In DNA form, the CDR3 reads TGTGCCAGCAGCTTGGCCAGGGGGTGGACCGGGGAGCTGTTTTTT. Translated: CASSLARGWTGELFF.

This clonotype was observed a handful of times. This chain links TRBV4-3 with TRBJ1-2; D may be TRBD1 (6 bases). This CDR3 region has 15 residues. Germline lookup yields CDR1 LGHNA and CDR2 YSLEER. V was clipped by 0 bases and J by 2 bases, with 10 bases between them. DNA of the CDR3: TGCGCCAGCAGCCAAGAAGAAACAGGGAACTATGGCTACACCTTC. Translation gives CASSQEETGNYGYTF.

This clonotype was seen a handful of times. The chain has TRBV7-2 and TRBJ2-5, with D unresolved. V was pared by 4 bases and J by 2 bases, with 20 bases between. CDR3 size: 17 residues. Germline V gives CDR1 SGHTA, CDR2 FQGNSA. The DNA of the CDR3 is TGTGCCAGCAGCTCACCATCATATTCCGGGCAACAAGAGACCCAGTACTTC. Translated: CASSSPSYSGQQETQYF.

This clonotype was detected only a few times. This chain uses TRBV20-1 with TRBJ2-3; perhaps TRBD2 as D (6 bases). Trimming stripped 1 base from V and 5 bases from J, with 13 bases between. Germline V gene lookup returns CDR1 DFQATT and CDR2 SNEGSKA (reference sequence). The CDR3 spans 14 residues. CDR3: CSARVGGAKDTQYF. The CDR3 DNA follows: TGCAGTGCTAGAGTCGGCGGGGCGAAAGATACGCAGTATTTT.